A single sample is the source of the 22 T cell receptor beta chains below, sequenced in a study of control samples from healthy donors and cancer patients. Measured with immunoSEQ multiplex PCR; TCRdb has only the in-frame clones, and not every one. The sample contains around 150,000 clones, roughly nine tenths of which appear only once. Input material: blood. The receptors originated from a man younger than 45 in good health.

This rearrangement joins TRBV27 to TRBJ1-5; D is ambiguous. CDR1 is MNHEY, CDR2 SMNVEV, per germline (reference sequence). This CDR3 has 13 amino acids. The V end was cut by 3 bases, the J end by 3 bases, with 6 bases between. Here the CDR3 reads CASSFGINQPQHF. The CDR3 nucleotides are TGTGCCAGCAGTTTTGGCATCAATCAGCCCCAGCATTTT.

CDR3 DNA sequence: TGTGCCAGCTCACCGAGTGGGTTGGGGGAGACCCAGTACTTC. It translates to CASSPSGLGETQYF. The chain has TRBV18 and TRBJ2-5; D gene ambiguous. Germline loops: CDR1 KGHSH, CDR2 LQKENI. V gave up 3 bases and J gave up 5 bases, with 13 bases separating them. The CDR3 is 14 residues long.

V is TRBV11-3 and J is TRBJ2-2; TRBD2 agrees at 9 bases. This CDR3 comprises 14 residues. CDR1 is SGHNT, CDR2 YENEEA, per germline. V shed 5 bases and J 4 bases; nucleotides not matched to a gene: 2. The CDR3 loop reads CASSTRGGTGELFF. CDR3 sequence (DNA): TGTGCCAGCAGCACGCGGGGGGGCACCGGGGAGCTGTTTTTT. The full variable domain, completed using reference TRBV11-3 and TRBJ2-2, is EAGVVQSPRYKIIEKKQPVAFWCNPISGHNTLYWYLQNLGQGPELLIRYENEEAVDDSQLPKDRFSAERLKGVDSTLKIQPAELGDSAVYLCASSTRGGTGELFFGEGSRLTVL.

The chain links TRBV18 to TRBJ1-2; a weak D match, TRBD1 (5 bases). The CDR3 covers 13 residues. Germline loops: CDR1 KGHSH, CDR2 LQKENI. Trimming left V 4 bases short and J 3 bases short, with 9 bases between. CDR3 amino acids: CASSQGTDYGYTF. The CDR3 bases are TGTGCCAGCTCACAGGGGACGGACTATGGCTACACCTTC.

The chain uses TRBV6-5 and TRBJ2-7; D call uncertain. Per the germline V gene, CDR1 is MNHEY and CDR2 is SVGAGI. The V end lost 6 bases, the J end lost 3 bases, and 6 bases lay between the germline ends. CDR3 length: 11 residues. This CDR3 is CASRDYYEQYF. CDR3 DNA sequence: TGTGCCAGCAGGGATTACTACGAGCAGTACTTC.

The V gene is TRBV25-1, the J gene TRBJ1-2; D call uncertain. The CDR3 contains 11 residues. Germline CDR1 reads MGHDK; CDR2 reads SYGVNS. The germline V and J ends were trimmed by 5 bases and 9 bases, with 10 bases remaining between them. Here the CDR3 DNA reads TGTGCCAGCAGTAACAGTCGGAGCTACACCTTC. The encoded protein is CASSNSRSYTF.

The V gene is TRBV6-5, the J gene TRBJ1-6, with D possibly matching TRBD1 (5 bases). Germline V gene data show CDR1 as MNHEY and CDR2 as SVGAGI. Deletions cut 6 bases from V and 5 bases from J, with 11 bases between. This CDR3 spans 14 amino acids. CDR3 sequence (DNA): TGTGCCAGCAGAGCCGGGGGGAATAATTCACCCCTCCACTTT. This gives the protein CASRAGGNNSPLHF.

The chain links TRBV18 to TRBJ2-1; D gene unclear. This CDR3 is built from 15 residues. Germline CDR1 and CDR2: KGHSH and LQKENI. Trimming cost V 1 base and J 0 bases, with 7 bases left between them. CDR3 bases: TGTGCCAGCTCACCACAGGGCGTCTCCTACAATGAGCAGTTCTTC. Protein product: CASSPQGVSYNEQFF.

The chain recombines TRBV7-2 with TRBJ1-5; D is undetermined. The CDR3 has 15 residues. Germline CDR1 and CDR2: SGHTA and FQGNSA. V lost 5 bases and J lost 7, with 18 bases in between. Here the CDR3 DNA reads TGTGCCAGCAGCGCGGGGTTAGGGCCTGGGCAGCCCCAGCATTTT. The encoded protein is CASSAGLGPGQPQHF.

This chain connects TRBV6-2 or TRBV6-3 to TRBJ1-2; possibly TRBD1 for D (5 bases). Per germline, CDR1 MNHEY and CDR2 SVGEGT. The CDR3 totals 13 residues. The V end lost 5 bases, the J end lost 3 bases, and 10 bases lay between the germline ends. Here the CDR3 reads CASSVQVDYGYTF. The DNA for the CDR3 is TGTGCCAGCAGTGTACAGGTCGACTATGGCTACACCTTC.

CDR3 nucleotides: TGTGCCTGGAGATTTAGCGGGAGGGCGGGGGAGACCCAGTACTTC. Its translation: CAWRFSGRAGETQYF. V and J are TRBV30 and TRBJ2-5; 11 nucleotides match TRBD2. Germline lookup yields CDR1 GTSNPN and CDR2 SVGIG (reference sequence). V shed 3 bases, J shed 5 bases, and the junction held 8 bases outside the gene matches. The CDR3 totals 15 residues.

This rearrangement joins TRBV7-9 to TRBJ1-2; no definite D call. V was shortened by 7 bases and J by 3 bases, with 6 bases between the two germline ends. This CDR3 spans 11 amino acids. Germline CDR1 and CDR2: SEHNR and FQNEAQ (reference sequence). This CDR3 is CASTGDYGYTF. The CDR3 nucleotides are TGTGCCAGCACGGGAGACTATGGCTACACCTTC.

The chain has TRBV10-3 and TRBJ2-7; 7 bases agree with TRBD1. Germline trimming cut 0 bases from V and 5 bases from J; bases unmatched to any gene: 7. Germline values: CDR1 ENHRY, CDR2 SYGVKD. This CDR3 region has 15 residues. CDR3 residues: CAISESTGVFHEQYF. CDR3 DNA sequence: TGTGCCATCAGTGAGTCAACAGGGGTTTTCCACGAGCAGTACTTC.

This clone was seen a handful of times. At one boundary the junction diverges from the germline segment, which might be a read error. The genes are TRBV2 and TRBJ2-7, with 12 bases fitting TRBD1. The CDR3 sequence is 15 residues long. Germline V gene sequence: CDR1 SNHLY, CDR2 FYNNEI. Here the CDR3 reads CASREPGQGAREQYF. For the CDR3, the DNA is TGTGCCAGCCGTGAACCGGGACAGGGGGCACGCGAGCAGTACTTC.

The CDR3 protein is CASSNGDSEVYEQYF. The CDR3 nucleotides are TGTGCCAGCTCAAACGGGGATAGCGAGGTTTACGAGCAGTACTTC. The genes are TRBV21-1 and TRBJ2-7; TRBD2, as called in the table, went unchecked against the DNA. TRBV21-1 constitutes a pseudogene. The CDR3 runs to 15 residues.

The chain recombines TRBV19 with TRBJ2-3; maybe TRBD2 (6 bases). In germline, CDR1 is LNHDA, CDR2 SQIVND (reference sequence). CDR3 length: 16 residues. Trimming shortened V by 6 bases and J by 0 bases, and 16 bases separated the two germline ends. Here the CDR3 reads CASRSPPGTSTDTQYF. CDR3 bases: TGTGCCAGTAGATCCCCTCCCGGGACTAGCACAGATACGCAGTATTTT.

This clone was seen just once. Additional DNA sequences in this sample encode the identical CDR3. Written as DNA, the CDR3 is TGCGCCAGCAGCCCCCGGGGACTAGCGGGGGGATGGGAACAGTTCTTC. Translation: CASSPRGLAGGWEQFF. The chain is built from TRBV4-1 and TRBJ2-1; 15 bases line up with TRBD2. The CDR3 loop spans 16 amino acids. V dropped 4 bases and J dropped 13; count of bases not matched to a gene: 11. From germline, CDR1 is MGHRA and CDR2 YSYEKL.

The chain recombines TRBV5-4 with TRBJ1-2, with TRBD1 matching 8 bases. V shed 4 bases and J 2 bases; nucleotides not matched to a gene: 7. Germline assignment: CDR1 SGHNT and CDR2 YYREEE (reference sequence). This CDR3 comprises 15 residues. The CDR3 DNA reads TGTGCCAGCAGCATCCAGGGGGCTTCGAACTATGGCTACACCTTC. Translating it yields CASSIQGASNYGYTF.

V gene TRBV4-3 combines with J gene TRBJ2-5; D is possibly TRBD1 (6 bases). Per the germline V gene, CDR1 is LGHNA and CDR2 is YSLEER. This CDR3 contains 13 residues. Trimming cost V 3 bases and J 5 bases, with 10 bases left between them. CDR3 sequence (DNA): TGCGCCAGCAGCCAGCAGCAGGGGGAGACCCAGTACTTC. Encoded protein: CASSQQQGETQYF.

V is TRBV27 and J is TRBJ1-4; a weak D match, TRBD1 (5 bases). Germline CDR1 reads MNHEY; CDR2 reads SMNVEV (reference sequence). The CDR3 spans 15 residues. The ends were cut back, 0 bases at V and 7 bases at J, with 12 bases in the middle. Here the CDR3 DNA reads TGTGCCAGCAGTTTATCTCAGGGTGTGCGTGAAAAACTGTTTTTT. Protein: CASSLSQGVREKLFF.

The CDR3 is CASSIQTSSYEQYF. The CDR3 nucleotides are TGTGCCAGCAGCATACAGACGAGCTCCTACGAGCAGTACTTC. This chain uses TRBV11-2 with TRBJ2-7; D ambiguous. Germline V gene sequence: CDR1 SGHAT, CDR2 FQNNGV. The CDR3 sequence is 14 residues long. Trimming left V 5 bases short and J 0 bases short, with 11 bases between.

V and J are TRBV6-1 and TRBJ1-1; no clear D gene. V lost 2 bases and J lost 4, with 8 bases in between. CDR1 and CDR2 (germline): MNHNS, SASEGT. The CDR3 has 13 residues. DNA for the CDR3: TGTGCCAGCAGTGAAACCCGGGCCACTGAAGCTTTCTTT. Translation: CASSETRATEAFF.